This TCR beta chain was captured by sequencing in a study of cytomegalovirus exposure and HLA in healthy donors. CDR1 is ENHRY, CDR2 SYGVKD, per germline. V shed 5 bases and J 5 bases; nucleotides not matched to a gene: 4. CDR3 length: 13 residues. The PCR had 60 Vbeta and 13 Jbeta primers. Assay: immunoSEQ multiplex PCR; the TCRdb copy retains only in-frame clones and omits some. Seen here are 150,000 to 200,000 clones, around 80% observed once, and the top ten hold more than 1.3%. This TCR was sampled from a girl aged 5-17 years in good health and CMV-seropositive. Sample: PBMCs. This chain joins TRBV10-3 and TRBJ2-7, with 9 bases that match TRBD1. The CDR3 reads CAISPGTGNEQYF. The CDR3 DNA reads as TGTGCCATCAGTCCAGGGACAGGGAACGAGCAGTACTTC.